This T cell receptor beta chain is drawn from a study of control samples from healthy donors and cancer patients. Sequencing used immunoSEQ multiplex PCR; TCRdb keeps in-frame clones, though not all of them. The sample shows about 140,000 clones, roughly 94% of them seen only once. This CDR3 comprises 14 residues. The germline V gene has CDR1 SGDLS and CDR2 YYNGEE. V lost 0 bases, J lost 9 bases, and 13 bases lay in between. The V gene is TRBV9, the J gene TRBJ2-4, with D possibly being TRBD1 (5 bases). The origin of this receptor is a man in his forties in good health. The specimen sequenced was blood. CDR3 DNA: TGTGCCAGCAGCGTAGTTAGGGGTTCCGGCATTCAGTACTTC. It yields the protein CASSVVRGSGIQYF.